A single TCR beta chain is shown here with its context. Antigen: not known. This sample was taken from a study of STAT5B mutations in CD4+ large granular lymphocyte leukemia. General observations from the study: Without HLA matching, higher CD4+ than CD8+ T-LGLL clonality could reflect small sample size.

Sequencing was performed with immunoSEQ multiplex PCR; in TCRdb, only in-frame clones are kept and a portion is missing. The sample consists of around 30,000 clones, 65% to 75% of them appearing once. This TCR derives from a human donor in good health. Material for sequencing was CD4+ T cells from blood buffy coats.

This CDR3 is CASSQERGIYEQYF. In DNA, the CDR3 is TGTGCCAGCAGCCAGGAGAGGGGTATCTACGAGCAGTACTTC. The rearrangement uses TRBV5-4 and TRBJ2-7, with D perhaps given as TRBD1 or TRBD2 (5 bases each). Germline V gene lookup returns CDR1 SGHNT and CDR2 YYREEE (reference sequence). V lost 4 bases and J 3 bases, leaving 14 bases between the germline ends. The CDR3 has 14 amino acids.